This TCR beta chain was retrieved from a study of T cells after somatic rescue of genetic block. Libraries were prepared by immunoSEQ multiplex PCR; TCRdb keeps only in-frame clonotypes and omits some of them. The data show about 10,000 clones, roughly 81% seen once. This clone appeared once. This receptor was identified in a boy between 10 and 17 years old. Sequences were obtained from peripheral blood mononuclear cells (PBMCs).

DNA for the CDR3: TGTGCCAGCAGTGAAAGAGGTCTAGCGATGGGATGGATAGATACGCAGTATTTT. Translating it yields CASSERGLAMGWIDTQYF. The rearrangement joins TRBV2 to TRBJ2-3, with a weak D call TRBD2 (6 bases). This CDR3 has 18 residues. V was pared by 2 bases and J by 5 bases, with 23 bases between. Per germline, CDR1 SNHLY and CDR2 FYNNEI.